Below, 27 T cell receptor beta chains from the same sample are listed, as sequenced in a study of CD8 T cells in ankylosing spondylitis. Notes on the study in general: What appeared characteristic of ankylosing spondylitis blood was a TCR beta motif of eight highly homologous variants.

What these receptors recognize is not known. Using its own MiXCR run on the 5' RACE reads, TCRdb lists one record per CDR3 protein. The profile shows approximately 400,000 distinct CDR3 sequences, under 20% of them singletons. The sequenced sample consisted of blood, either unsorted or a sorted T cell fraction (not recorded which). All receptors derive from a male donor with ankylosing spondylitis.

The V call is TRBV7-7, the J call TRBJ2-1, with 12 bases that match TRBD2. The trim removed 6 bases at V and 5 bases at J, leaving 5 bases unmatched. Germline lookup yields CDR1 SSHAT and CDR2 FNYEAQ (reference sequence). This CDR3 spans 15 amino acids. The CDR3 nucleotides read TGTGCCAGCAGTGCCAGACTAGCGGGAGACAATGAGCAGTTCTTC. It is translated as CASSARLAGDNEQFF.

The chain joins TRBV7-9 to TRBJ1-3, with a possible D match to TRBD1 (5 bases). Germline V CDR1 and CDR2: SEHNR, FQNEAQ (reference sequence). The CDR3 is 16 residues long. The germline V and J ends were trimmed by 5 bases and 4 bases, with 18 bases remaining between them. This chain's CDR3 is CASSPRQRSWGNTIYF. DNA of the CDR3: TGTGCCAGCAGCCCTAGACAGAGGAGCTGGGGAAACACCATATATTTT.

The rearrangement joins TRBV12-3 or TRBV12-4 to TRBJ2-3; TRBD2 matches at 13 bases. The J segment lost 2 bases and the V segment lost 0 bases, leaving 5 bases of the junction unmatched. The CDR3 is 18 amino acids. The CDR3 DNA follows: TGTGCCAGCAGTTTAGCCCAGGGACTAGCGGGATTCACAGATACGCAGTATTTT. It encodes CASSLAQGLAGFTDTQYF.

This chain joins TRBV12-3 or TRBV12-4 and TRBJ2-1; 9 bases map to TRBD1. J was trimmed by 5 bases and V by 7 bases; bases with no gene match: 12. The CDR3 length is 16 residues. CDR3 loop: CASIRLGQGLNNEQFF. The CDR3 region has the DNA TGTGCCAGCATCCGGTTAGGACAGGGGCTAAACAATGAGCAGTTCTTC.

This sequence joins TRBV27 and TRBJ2-2; D is perhaps TRBD1 (6 bases). V lost 1 base to trimming and J lost 2 bases, with 11 bases between them. The CDR3 is 16 residues long. Germline lookup yields CDR1 MNHEY and CDR2 SMNVEV (reference sequence). CDR3 sequence reads: CASSLWPGQNTGELFF. The CDR3, as DNA: TGTGCCAGCAGTTTATGGCCGGGACAAAACACCGGGGAGCTGTTTTTT.

This clonotype was counted ten times or more. V and J are TRBV12-3 or TRBV12-4 and TRBJ1-1; the D gene is possibly TRBD1 (6 bases). V gave up 2 bases and J gave up 2 bases, with 12 bases separating them. The CDR3 spans 15 residues. CDR3 bases: TGTGCCAGCAGTTTATCGGGACACTTCAACACTGAAGCTTTCTTT. This sequence encodes CASSLSGHFNTEAFF.

The chain joins TRBV20-1 to TRBJ1-2; D is undetermined. CDR1 and CDR2 (germline): DFQATT, SNEGSKA (reference sequence). The V end lost 0 bases, the J end lost 8 bases, and 13 bases lay between the germline ends. The CDR3 extends over 13 amino acids. The CDR3, as DNA: TGCAGTGCTAGAGATCAATTCTATGGCGGCTACACCTTC. It translates to CSARDQFYGGYTF.

The chain has TRBV21-1 and TRBJ2-7; whether TRBD2, the table's D call, matches the DNA was not checked. TRBV21-1 is a pseudogene locus. This CDR3 has 17 amino acids. Here the CDR3 DNA reads TGTGCCAGCAGCAAAGACCGCGCGGGAGGGACATCCTACGAGCAGTACTTC. Its translation is CASSKDRAGGTSYEQYF.

J is TRBJ2-1 and V is TRBV28; perhaps TRBD2 as D (5 bases). The germline CDR1 and CDR2 sequences are MDHEN and SYDVKM. The V end lost 8 bases, the J end lost 9 bases, and 14 bases lay between the germline ends. The length of the CDR3 is 12 residues. CDR3 sequence reads: CASSIGGFEQFF. CDR3 bases: TGTGCCAGCTCTATTGGAGGTTTTGAGCAGTTCTTC.

This clonotype appeared a few times. This chain connects TRBV20-1 to TRBJ1-3, with D tentatively TRBD1 (5 bases). CDR3 length: 15 amino acids. With 2 bases removed from V and 0 bases from J, the gap between germline ends came to 11 bases. In germline, CDR1 is DFQATT, CDR2 SNEGSKA (reference sequence). The CDR3 DNA sequence: TGCAGTGCTAGACCTACAGGTCGCTCTGGAAACACCATATATTTT. Translation: CSARPTGRSGNTIYF.

The CDR3 sequence is CSAPNKNYGYTF. CDR3 bases: TGCAGTGCTCCAAACAAGAACTATGGCTACACCTTC. This chain links TRBV20-1 with TRBJ1-2; unclear D gene. From germline, CDR1 is DFQATT and CDR2 SNEGSKA (reference sequence). CDR3 length: 12 amino acids. V was shortened by 5 bases and J by 2 bases, with 9 bases between the two germline ends.

This clonotype occurred a few times. This chain links TRBV11-2 with TRBJ2-5; D perhaps matches TRBD2 (5 bases). The ends were cut back, 2 bases at V and 2 bases at J, with 21 bases in the middle. CDR1 SGHAT and CDR2 FQNNGV come from the germline V gene. The CDR3 totals 18 residues. The CDR3 DNA reads as TGTGCCAGCAGCTTAAGGCCCCCTGCCGGACTCACTCAAGAGACCCAGTACTTC. This gives the protein CASSLRPPAGLTQETQYF.

This clonotype was recorded many times. This chain uses TRBV20-1 with TRBJ2-3; weak D call: TRBD2 (6 bases). V lost 5 bases and J lost 4, with 10 bases in between. The CDR3 has 12 amino acids. Germline CDR1 reads DFQATT; CDR2 reads SNEGSKA (reference sequence). The CDR3 protein is CSAPRDSDTQYF. CDR3 nucleotide sequence: TGCAGTGCTCCCCGGGACTCAGATACGCAGTATTTT.

In its sample, this clonotype was seen a few times. The chain recombines TRBV5-1 with TRBJ1-2, with 12 bases aligning to TRBD1. This CDR3 contains 16 residues. Germline V gives CDR1 SGHRS, CDR2 YFSETQ. V trimming: 4 bases; J trimming: 7 bases; junction bases outside the gene matches: 11. CDR3 bases: TGCGCCAGCAGCGCGGGACAGGGGGCTTTGCTAGGTGGCTACACCTTC. Encoded protein: CASSAGQGALLGGYTF.

J is TRBJ2-7 and V is TRBV6-6; the D is unclear. The CDR3 contains 11 residues. Germline-derived CDR1 and CDR2 are MNHNY and SVGAGI (reference sequence). Trimming shortened V by 6 bases and J by 5 bases, and 8 bases separated the two germline ends. The CDR3 spells CASSNRDEQYF. In nucleotides, the CDR3 is TGTGCCAGCAGCAACCGGGACGAGCAGTACTTC.

The chain uses TRBV3-1 and TRBJ2-7; 7 bases align to TRBD1. The CDR3 contains 14 residues. In germline, CDR1 is LGHDT, CDR2 YNNKEL (reference sequence). V was pared by 5 bases and J by 3 bases, with 7 bases of the junction left unmatched. CDR3 DNA: TGTGCCAGCAGCTTACACGGACAGGTCTACGAGCAGTACTTC. Translated, it gives CASSLHGQVYEQYF.

This clonotype occurred a few times. The rearrangement uses TRBV5-6 and TRBJ2-3, with 11 bases fitting TRBD2. Germline V lookup: CDR1 SGHDT, CDR2 YYEEEE. The CDR3 totals 16 residues. V dropped 5 bases and J dropped 2; count of bases not matched to a gene: 7. The CDR3 spells CASRRLGLADTDTQYF. The CDR3 bases are TGTGCCAGCAGGAGATTGGGACTAGCGGACACAGATACGCAGTATTTT.

Remarks on this clonotype: A junction boundary mismatches the germline segment, possibly from a read error. The genes are TRBV25-1 and TRBJ1-2, with D possibly being TRBD1 (5 bases). The CDR3 covers 14 residues. Looked up from germline, CDR1 is MGHDK and CDR2 is SYGVNS. The CDR3 sequence is CASSRPGAGYGYTF. The CDR3 DNA reads TGTGCCAGCAGCCGACCTGGGGCTGGGTATGGCTACACTTTC.

V is TRBV20-1 and J is TRBJ2-3; 14 nucleotides line up with TRBD2. The CDR3 runs to 15 residues. Trimming removed 5 bases from V and 1 base from J; junction bases left unmatched: 2. Per the germline V gene, CDR1 is DFQATT and CDR2 is SNEGSKA (reference sequence). The CDR3: CSASGLAGGTDTQYF. The CDR3 coding sequence is TGCAGTGCTTCGGGACTAGCGGGGGGCACAGATACGCAGTATTTT.

This clonotype was picked up a small number of times. This CDR3 reads CASSERQGSGYTF. CDR3 bases: TGTGCCAGCAGTGAACGACAGGGCTCTGGCTACACCTTC. The rearrangement uses TRBV25-1 and TRBJ1-2; TRBD1 matches 7 bases. J gave up 7 bases and V 2 bases, and 4 bases lay outside the gene matches. Germline-derived CDR1 and CDR2 are MGHDK and SYGVNS. The length of the CDR3 is 13 residues.

This chain joins TRBV4-2 and TRBJ2-7, with TRBD2 matching over 10 bases. This CDR3 is built from 17 residues. CDR1 and CDR2 (germline): LGHNA, YNFKEQ. V was pared by 3 bases and J by 2 bases, with 10 bases of the junction left unmatched. The CDR3 coding sequence is TGTGCCAGCAGCCAGGATACAAGCGGGAGGGGGACCTACGAGCAGTACTTC. It codes for CASSQDTSGRGTYEQYF.

This clonotype was picked up many times. Mismatch with germline at one junction end may stem from a read error. The chain uses TRBV5-1 and TRBJ2-1; 9 positions match TRBD1. CDR3 length equals 15 residues. Germline CDR1 and CDR2: SGHRS and YFSETQ. CDR3: CASSLGTGSYNEQFF. The CDR3 nucleotides read TGTGCCAGCAGTTTGGGGACAGGGTCCTACAATGAGCAGTTCTTC.

As DNA, the CDR3 is TGTGCCAGCAGCTACGGGACAGGGTACAATGAGCAGTTCTTC. Protein product: CASSYGTGYNEQFF. J is TRBJ2-1 and V is TRBV3-1, with 9 bases aligning to TRBD1. Trimming took 5 bases from V and 4 from J; bases not matched to a gene: 3. This CDR3 spans 14 amino acids. The germline gives CDR1 LGHDT, CDR2 YNNKEL (reference sequence).

This clonotype is a singleton in its sample. The V call is TRBV5-4, the J call TRBJ2-1; TRBD2 is a possible D gene (5 bases). The length of the CDR3 is 13 residues. From germline, CDR1 is SGHNT and CDR2 YYREEE (reference sequence). Between the trimmed V and J ends, which lost 2 bases and 7 bases, there was a span of 10 bases. The CDR3 nucleotides are TGTGCCAGCAGCTTTGGTGGGAGAAATGAGCAGTTCTTC. This sequence encodes CASSFGGRNEQFF.

In its sample, this clonotype was seen many times. This chain connects TRBV20-1 to TRBJ2-1, with 7 bases identical to TRBD1. Germline V gene sequence: CDR1 DFQATT, CDR2 SNEGSKA (reference sequence). After removal of 6 bases from V and 1 base from J, the junction contained 6 bases not matched to a gene. The CDR3 is 14 amino acids. CDR3 DNA: TGCAGTGCGCCCCCAGGGGGTTCCTACAATGAGCAGTTCTTC. This sequence encodes CSAPPGGSYNEQFF.

The V gene is TRBV3-1, the J gene TRBJ2-2; D perhaps matches TRBD2 (6 bases). The CDR3 totals 17 residues. V lost 4 bases and J 1 base, leaving 16 bases between the germline ends. Germline V lookup: CDR1 LGHDT, CDR2 YNNKEL (reference sequence). The CDR3 loop is CASSPPGGRRNTGELFF. DNA for the CDR3: TGTGCCAGCAGCCCCCCTGGGGGGAGGCGGAACACCGGGGAGCTGTTTTTT.

This clonotype was seen a few times. The gene calls are TRBV20-1 and TRBJ1-5; D not resolved. Trimming shortened V by 2 bases and J by 9 bases, and 14 bases separated the two germline ends. This CDR3 comprises 13 residues. Germline V CDR1 and CDR2: DFQATT, SNEGSKA (reference sequence). In nucleotides, the CDR3 is TGCAGTGCTAGATCCGGCAGGTCCGGGCCCCAGCATTTT. Its translation: CSARSGRSGPQHF.